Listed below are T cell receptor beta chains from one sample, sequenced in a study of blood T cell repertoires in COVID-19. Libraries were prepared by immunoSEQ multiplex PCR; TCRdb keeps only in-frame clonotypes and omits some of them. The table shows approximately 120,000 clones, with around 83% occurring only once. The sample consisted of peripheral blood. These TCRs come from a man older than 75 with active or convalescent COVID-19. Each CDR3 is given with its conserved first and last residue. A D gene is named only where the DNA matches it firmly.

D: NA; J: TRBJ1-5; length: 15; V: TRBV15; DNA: TGTGCCACCAGCAGAGAAAGGAGCGGTGATCAGCCCCAGCATTTT; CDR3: CATSRERSGDQPQHF
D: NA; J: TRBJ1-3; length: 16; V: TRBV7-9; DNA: TGTGCCAGCACCGGAGCGGGGGGACTTACTGGAAACACCATATATTTT; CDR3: CASTGAGGLTGNTIYF
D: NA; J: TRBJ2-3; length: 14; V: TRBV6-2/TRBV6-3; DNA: TGTGCCAGCAGTTGGAGCGGTGGCCCAGATACGCAGTATTTT; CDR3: CASSWSGGPDTQYF
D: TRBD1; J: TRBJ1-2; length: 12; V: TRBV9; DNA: TGTGCCAGCAGCACGGACAGGAACGGCTACACCTTC; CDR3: CASSTDRNGYTF
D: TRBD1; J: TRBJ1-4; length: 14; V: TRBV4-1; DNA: TGCGCCAGCAGCCAGGACAGGGGGGATGAAAAACTGTTTTTT; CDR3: CASSQDRGDEKLFF
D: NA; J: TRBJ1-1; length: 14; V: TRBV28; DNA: TGTGCCAGCAGTTTAAGGGGGGGGAACACTGAAGCTTTCTTT; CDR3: CASSLRGGNTEAFF
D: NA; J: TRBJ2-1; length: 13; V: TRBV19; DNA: TGTGCCAGTACAAATTTCTCCTACAATGAGCAGTTCTTC; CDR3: CASTNFSYNEQFF
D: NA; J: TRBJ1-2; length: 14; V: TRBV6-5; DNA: TGTGCCAGCAGTTACTCGACCGGGGAGGAGGGCTACACCTTC; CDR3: CASSYSTGEEGYTF
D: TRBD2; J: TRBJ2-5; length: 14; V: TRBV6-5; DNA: TGTGCCAGCAGTTATTGGACTAGCCCGGAGACCCAGTACTTC; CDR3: CASSYWTSPETQYF
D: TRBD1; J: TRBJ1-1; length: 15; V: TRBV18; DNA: TGTGCCAGCTCAACGGAGGACAGGGTGGGAACTGAAGCTTTCTTT; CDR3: CASSTEDRVGTEAFF
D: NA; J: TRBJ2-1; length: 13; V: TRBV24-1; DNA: TGTGCCACCAGTGATTCAGGGTTAGATGAGCAGTTCTTC; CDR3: CATSDSGLDEQFF
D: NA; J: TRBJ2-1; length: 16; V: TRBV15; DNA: TGTGCCACCAGCGGTTTTACGGAGTCACCGTACAATGAGCAGTTCTTC; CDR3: CATSGFTESPYNEQFF
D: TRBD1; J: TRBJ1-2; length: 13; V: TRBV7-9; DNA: TGTGCCAGCAGCCCAGAAGGGACAGTTGGCTACACCTTC; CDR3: CASSPEGTVGYTF
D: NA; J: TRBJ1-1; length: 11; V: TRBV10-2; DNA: TGCGCCAGCAGTCTAGGAGATGAAGCTTTCTTT; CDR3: CASSLGDEAFF